This TCR beta chain was captured in a study of early T cells in non-severe SARS-CoV-2 infection. TCRdb ran MiXCR on the 5' RACE reads and lists one entry per CDR3 protein. The table records about 66,000 distinct CDR3 sequences, roughly 9.1% of them present only once. Germline loops: CDR1 SGHRS, CDR2 YFSETQ. This CDR3 comprises 14 residues. To note about this clonotype: Germline is not matched at one junction end, which may reflect a read error.

This sequence was found in an adult who was a healthcare worker with PCR-confirmed SARS-CoV-2 infection or an uninfected control (not recorded which). The rearrangement joins TRBV5-1 to TRBJ2-7; 7 bases line up with TRBD2. Sequencing was performed on whole blood. The DNA for the CDR3 is TGCACCAGCAGACTGGGAGGGGCGGGCGACGAGCAGTACTTC. Residues: CTSRLGGAGDEQYF. The variable domain in full, with the rest retrieved from reference TRBV5-1 and TRBJ2-7, is KAGVTQTPRYLIKTRGQQVTLSCSPISGHRSVSWYQQTPGQGLQFLFEYFSETQRNKGNFPGRFSGRQFSNSRSEMNVSTLELGDSALYLCTSRLGGAGDEQYFGPGTRLTVT.